What follows are 21 T cell receptor beta chains derived from one specimen sequenced in a study of T cell responses to AZD1222 COVID-19 vaccine. Clones were sequenced by immunoSEQ multiplex PCR, and TCRdb holds only the in-frame ones, with some missing. The repertoire holds about 140,000 clones, with 75% to 95% as singletons. Source: peripheral blood, taken 28 days after the second dose of the MenACWY control vaccine. These TCRs come from an adult who received the MenACWY meningococcal vaccine as a control.

The rearrangement links TRBV27 to TRBJ1-2; 9 bases align to TRBD1. The J segment lost 3 bases and the V segment lost 5 bases, leaving 4 bases of the junction unmatched. Per the germline V gene, CDR1 is MNHEY and CDR2 is SMNVEV (reference sequence). This CDR3 contains 14 residues. CDR3 sequence: CASSMTGGDYGYTF. CDR3 nucleotide sequence: TGTGCCAGCAGTATGACAGGGGGTGACTATGGCTACACCTTC.

J is TRBJ2-5 and V is TRBV7-2; 10 nucleotides agree with TRBD2. The CDR3 extends over 14 amino acids. Germline CDR1 is SGHTA and CDR2 is FQGNSA. After removal of 6 bases from V and 5 bases from J, the junction contained 6 bases not matched to a gene. The DNA for the CDR3 is TGTGCCAGCAGGCCGGCACTAGCGGGGGAGACCCAGTACTTC. Translation gives CASRPALAGETQYF.

This CDR3 reads CASSSQGQRGIGEQYF. For the CDR3, the DNA is TGTGCCAGCAGTTCCCAGGGGCAAAGGGGGATCGGCGAGCAGTACTTC. The genes are TRBV28 and TRBJ2-7, with D possibly matching TRBD1 (6 bases). Trimming stripped 4 bases from V and 6 bases from J, with 22 bases between. Looked up from germline, CDR1 is MDHEN and CDR2 is SYDVKM. The CDR3 sequence is 16 residues long. Full variable domain (rest looked up from reference TRBV28 and TRBJ2-7): DVKVTQSSRYLVKRTGEKVFLECVQDMDHENMFWYRQDPGLGLRLIYFSYDVKMKEKGDIPEGYSVSREKKERFSLILESASTNQTSMYLCASSSQGQRGIGEQYFGPGTRLTVT.

This clone was recorded once. V usage is TRBV27 and J usage is TRBJ2-7, with no clear D. Per the germline V gene, CDR1 is MNHEY and CDR2 is SMNVEV (reference sequence). V lost 6 bases and J 5 bases, leaving 17 bases between the germline ends. CDR3 size: 14 residues. As DNA, the CDR3 is TGTGCCAGCAGCCCAGCGTTATCGGTCCACGAGCAGTACTTC. It is translated as CASSPALSVHEQYF.

This chain links TRBV7-9 with TRBJ1-1; D is unresolved. Looked up from germline, CDR1 is SEHNR and CDR2 is FQNEAQ (reference sequence). The V end lost 2 bases, the J end lost 8 bases, and 12 bases lay between the germline ends. The CDR3 is 13 amino acids. CDR3 protein: CASSLSAVEEAFF. The CDR3 coding sequence is TGTGCCAGCAGCTTATCTGCCGTGGAAGAAGCTTTCTTT.

This clone was recorded once. This sequence joins TRBV7-2 and TRBJ1-3; D gene uncertain. The CDR3 sequence is 15 residues long. CDR1 is SGHTA and CDR2 is FQGNSA in the germline V gene. V was clipped by 4 bases and J by 2 bases, with 12 bases between them. The CDR3 nucleotides are TGTGCCAGCAGCTACGAACAATGGGCTGGAAACACCATATATTTT. Its translation is CASSYEQWAGNTIYF.

The genes are TRBV5-1 and TRBJ1-1; D is undetermined. Trimming left V 0 bases short and J 3 bases short, with 12 bases between. The CDR3 is made up of 15 amino acids. The germline V gene encodes CDR1 SGHRS and CDR2 YFSETQ. CDR3 loop: CASSLAAGGHTEAFF. In DNA form, the CDR3 reads TGCGCCAGCAGCTTGGCGGCAGGAGGTCACACTGAAGCTTTCTTT. Combining the CDR3 with reference TRBV5-1 and TRBJ1-1 gives the whole variable domain KAGVTQTPRYLIKTRGQQVTLSCSPISGHRSVSWYQQTPGQGLQFLFEYFSETQRNKGNFPGRFSGRQFSNSRSEMNVSTLELGDSALYLCASSLAAGGHTEAFFGQGTRLTVV.

The chain couples TRBV4-3 to TRBJ1-2, with D possibly being TRBD1 (6 bases). The CDR3 consists of 14 residues. Trimming cost V 2 bases and J 2 bases, with 9 bases left between them. CDR1 is LGHNA, CDR2 YSLEER, per germline. CDR3 region: CASSQRQGNYGYTF. CDR3 DNA sequence: TGCGCCAGCAGCCAACGCCAGGGGAACTATGGCTACACCTTC.

The chain uses TRBV2 and TRBJ2-6; TRBD1 matches at 10 bases. CDR1 and CDR2 (germline): SNHLY, FYNNEI. The V and J ends lost 4 bases and 2 bases, in that order; junction bases with no gene match: 5. The length of the CDR3 is 17 residues. This CDR3 is CASSVRQGAAGANVLTF. CDR3 nucleotide sequence: TGTGCCAGCAGTGTGCGACAGGGGGCGGCTGGGGCCAACGTCCTGACTTTC.

This clone has just one count. The chain has TRBV28 and TRBJ2-7; the match to TRBD2 covers 10 bases. V dropped 8 bases and J dropped 4; count of bases not matched to a gene: 5. The CDR3 covers 13 residues. Germline-derived CDR1 and CDR2 are MDHEN and SYDVKM. CDR3 nucleotide sequence: TGTGCCAGCGAGACTAGCGGGCCATACGAGCAGTACTTC. Amino acids: CASETSGPYEQYF.

This chain links TRBV6-2 or TRBV6-3 with TRBJ2-7; D possibly uses TRBD1 or TRBD2 (6 bases each). The CDR3 is 13 residues long. Trimming took off 5 bases at V and 5 bases at J, with 13 bases between the two ends. Germline values: CDR1 MNHEY, CDR2 SVGEGT. The CDR3 region has the DNA TGTGCCAGCAGTGCCCTCCGGGGGCACGAGCAGTACTTC. Translation gives CASSALRGHEQYF.

The V and J genes are TRBV7-6 and TRBJ2-7, with 11 bases identical to TRBD2. The CDR3 spans 18 residues. Looked up from germline, CDR1 is SGHVS and CDR2 is FNYEAQ. The V gene end was trimmed by 1 base and the J gene end by 3 bases; junction bases not matched to a gene: 11. Here the CDR3 reads CASSLVGITSGGNYEQYF. The CDR3, as DNA: TGTGCCAGCAGCTTAGTTGGAATTACTAGCGGGGGAAACTACGAGCAGTACTTC.

V and J are TRBV5-1 and TRBJ2-1; 9 bases are shared with TRBD2. The CDR3 is 19 residues long. V trimming: 2 bases; J trimming: 5 bases; junction bases outside the gene matches: 17. The germline gives CDR1 SGHRS, CDR2 YFSETQ. DNA of the CDR3: TGCGCCAGCAGCTTATCGTCAACGCTAGCGGGAAATATAGACAATGAGCAGTTCTTC. Amino acids: CASSLSSTLAGNIDNEQFF.

This clone has more than one count but fewer than ten. V is TRBV5-8 and J is TRBJ2-7; D perhaps matches TRBD2 (6 bases). Germline CDR1 SGHTS, CDR2 YDEGEE. The length of the CDR3 is 14 residues. V lost 1 base to trimming and J lost 5 bases, with 13 bases between them. CDR3 region: CASSLWLGEDEQYF. The CDR3 DNA sequence: TGTGCCAGCAGCTTGTGGCTGGGGGAGGACGAGCAGTACTTC. The full variable domain, rest sourced from reference TRBV5-8 and TRBJ2-7, is EAGVTQSPTHLIKTRGQQATLRCSPISGHTSVYWYQQALGLGLQFLLWYDEGEERNRGNFPPRFSGRQFPNYSSELNVNALELEDSALYLCASSLWLGEDEQYFGPGTRLTVT.

The V gene is TRBV10-3, the J gene TRBJ2-3, with D uncertain. With 10 bases removed from V and 0 bases from J, the gap between germline ends came to 8 bases. The CDR3 covers 12 residues. CDR1 and CDR2 from the germline V gene are ENHRY and SYGVKD. In DNA form, the CDR3 reads TGTGCCAGTACACCCAGCACAGATACGCAGTATTTT. Translating it yields CASTPSTDTQYF.

This chain uses TRBV24-1 with TRBJ2-5; 12 bases agree with TRBD2. The CDR3 length is 18 residues. The germline V gene encodes CDR1 KGHDR and CDR2 SFDVKD. J gave up 2 bases and V 4 bases, and 10 bases lay outside the gene matches. The CDR3 coding sequence is TGTGCCACCAGTGACCGGACACTAGCGGGAGGTGTTCAAGAGACCCAGTACTTC. This gives the protein CATSDRTLAGGVQETQYF.

This chain connects TRBV2 to TRBJ1-6; maybe TRBD1 (6 bases). Germline assignment: CDR1 SNHLY and CDR2 FYNNEI. The CDR3 extends over 16 amino acids. The V and J ends lost 6 bases and 7 bases respectively, with 19 bases between them. CDR3 amino acids: CASRLTGTGTNSPLHF. Written as DNA, the CDR3 is TGTGCCAGCAGACTTACAGGGACCGGAACGAATTCACCCCTCCACTTT.

The chain couples TRBV19 to TRBJ1-5; TRBD1 matches at 7 bases. From germline, CDR1 is LNHDA and CDR2 SQIVND (reference sequence). This CDR3 has 15 residues. V lost 7 bases, J lost 0 bases, and 6 bases stayed unmatched. The CDR3 bases are TGTGCCAGTATTGACAGGGTAAATAGCAATCAGCCCCAGCATTTT. Encoded protein: CASIDRVNSNQPQHF.

The V call is TRBV18, the J call TRBJ2-3, with D unclear. There are 15 residues in the CDR3. V dropped 3 bases and J dropped 2 bases, with 12 bases sitting between them. The germline V gene encodes CDR1 KGHSH and CDR2 LQKENI. CDR3 protein: CASSPPSTSTDTQYF. The DNA of the CDR3 is TGTGCCAGCTCACCCCCGAGCACCTCCACAGATACGCAGTATTTT.

The chain carries TRBV7-2 and TRBJ2-5; D not resolved. Trimming left V 1 base short and J 2 bases short, with 5 bases between. From germline, CDR1 is SGHTA and CDR2 FQGNSA. The CDR3 is 13 residues long. CDR3 region: CASSLGPQETQYF. CDR3 DNA sequence: TGTGCCAGCAGCTTAGGACCGCAAGAGACCCAGTACTTC. Combining the CDR3 with reference TRBV7-2 and TRBJ2-5 gives the whole variable domain GAGVSQSPSNKVTEKGKDVELRCDPISGHTALYWYRQSLGQGLEFLIYFQGNSAPDKSGLPSDRFSAERTGGSVSTLTIQRTQQEDSAVYLCASSLGPQETQYFGPGTRLLVL.

The chain employs TRBV7-8 and TRBJ2-5, with D perhaps TRBD1 or TRBD2 (5 bases each). There are 16 residues in the CDR3. Germline V gene lookup returns CDR1 SGHVS and CDR2 FQNEAQ. The V and J ends lost 0 bases and 9 bases respectively, with 20 bases between them. The CDR3 loop reads CASSLASGTTLASQYF. CDR3 coding DNA: TGTGCCAGCAGCTTAGCTTCCGGGACGACTCTGGCGTCCCAGTACTTC.